These 17 T cell receptor beta chains came from one sample sequenced in a study of T cell repertoires in cytomegalovirus infection. TCRdb called the reads again in MiXCR, with one record for every CDR3 protein. The sample has tens of thousands of distinct CDR3 sequences, around 18% seen once. The antigens these receptors bind are not known. The specimen comprised CD8+ T cells from cultured PBMCs, sampled from culture after CMV antigen stimulation. The receptors stem from a human donor in good health (CMV status not recorded). Some clones in this sample may be carry-over from other donors' samples.

Points on this clonotype: Possible read error: a much larger clone is one base away. This chain uses TRBV6-2 or TRBV6-3 with TRBJ1-1, with TRBD1 identical over 7 bases. Germline lookup yields CDR1 MNHEY and CDR2 SVGEGT. The CDR3 totals 13 residues. Here the CDR3 reads CARSPGDSYEAFF. The CDR3 coding sequence is TGTGCCCGCAGCCCCGGGGACAGCTATGAAGCTTTCTTT.

This clonotype has just a few counts. The rearrangement uses TRBV6-4 and TRBJ1-3; D unclear. This CDR3 has 15 amino acids. Deletions cut 6 bases from V and 0 bases from J, with 12 bases between. Germline V lookup: CDR1 MRHNA, CDR2 SNTAGT. The CDR3 reads CASSQEPSSGNTIYF. DNA of the CDR3: TGTGCCAGCAGCCAGGAACCCAGCTCTGGAAACACCATATATTTT.

The rearrangement uses TRBV5-6 and TRBJ1-1, with 12 bases identical to TRBD1. Germline V gene sequence: CDR1 SGHDT, CDR2 YYEEEE. V dropped 7 bases and J dropped 4; count of bases not matched to a gene: 11. The length of the CDR3 is 16 residues. This CDR3 is CASGWGQGARGTEAFF. DNA of the CDR3: TGTGCCAGCGGCTGGGGACAGGGGGCGCGGGGCACTGAAGCTTTCTTT. Based on the CDR3 plus reference TRBV5-6 and TRBJ1-1, the full variable domain is DAGVTQSPTHLIKTRGQQVTLRCSPKSGHDTVSWYQQALGQGPQFIFQYYEEEERQRGNFPDRFSGHQFPNYSSELNVNALLLGDSALYLCASGWGQGARGTEAFFGQGTRLTVV.

Only a few counts were recorded for this clonotype. V usage is TRBV14 and J usage is TRBJ2-7; D is ambiguous. Trimming removed 4 bases at V and 5 bases at J, with 12 bases between. This CDR3 has 13 residues. Germline CDR1 is SGHDN and CDR2 is FVKESK. Here the CDR3 DNA reads TGTGCCAGCAGCCTCACCCAGCGACACGAGCAGTACTTC. Protein product: CASSLTQRHEQYF. Full variable domain (remainder filled in from reference TRBV14 and TRBJ2-7): EAGVTQFPSHSVIEKGQTVTLRCDPISGHDNLYWYRRVMGKEIKFLLHFVKESKQDESGMPNNRFLAERTGGTYSTLKVQPAELEDSGVYFCASSLTQRHEQYFGPGTRLTVT.

This clonotype occurred a few times. The chain links TRBV27 to TRBJ1-5; unclear D gene. Germline V gives CDR1 MNHEY, CDR2 SMNVEV (reference sequence). The CDR3 covers 15 residues. V was cut by 2 bases and J by 2 bases, with 10 bases left in between. The CDR3 DNA reads as TGTGCCAGCAGTTTACTGGGTTTCGGCAATCAGCCCCAGCATTTT. This sequence encodes CASSLLGFGNQPQHF.

The table lists this clonotype with a few counts. The rearrangement links TRBV28 to TRBJ2-7; 11 bases align to TRBD1. The CDR3 is made up of 18 amino acids. The V segment lost 3 bases and the J segment 4 bases; nucleotides outside the gene matches: 14. CDR1 is MDHEN, CDR2 SYDVKM, per germline. CDR3 in amino acids: CASSFQINRDRGTYEQYF. CDR3 nucleotide sequence: TGTGCCAGCAGTTTCCAAATCAACCGGGACAGGGGGACATACGAGCAGTACTTC. Using reference TRBV28 and TRBJ2-7 for the parts outside the CDR3, the full variable domain is DVKVTQSSRYLVKRTGEKVFLECVQDMDHENMFWYRQDPGLGLRLIYFSYDVKMKEKGDIPEGYSVSREKKERFSLILESASTNQTSMYLCASSFQINRDRGTYEQYFGPGTRLTVT.

The chain recombines TRBV27 with TRBJ1-1; D gene unclear. In germline, CDR1 is MNHEY, CDR2 SMNVEV (reference sequence). The CDR3 has 13 amino acids. The V end was cut by 5 bases, the J end by 5 bases, with 12 bases between. CDR3 sequence: CASSIAGKTEAFF. The CDR3 bases are TGTGCCAGCAGTATCGCGGGCAAGACTGAAGCTTTCTTT.

This clonotype occurred a few times. This sequence joins TRBV19 and TRBJ2-7; the match to TRBD1 covers 9 bases. J gave up 2 bases and V 5 bases, and 4 bases lay outside the gene matches. This CDR3 contains 14 residues. Germline V gene data show CDR1 as LNHDA and CDR2 as SQIVND (reference sequence). The CDR3 region has the DNA TGTGCCAGTAGTTCGGGACAGGGAACCTACGAGCAGTACTTC. Translating gives CASSSGQGTYEQYF.

The gene calls are TRBV7-2 and TRBJ2-7, with D possibly called TRBD1 or TRBD2 (5 bases each). The CDR3 consists of 13 residues. Trimming cost V 5 bases and J 3 bases, with 11 bases left between them. The V gene's germline CDR1 is SGHTA and CDR2 FQGNSA. CDR3 DNA sequence: TGTGCCAGCAGCCCATCGGGGCGCTACGAGCAGTACTTC. It encodes CASSPSGRYEQYF.

This clonotype was counted between two and nine times. The genes are TRBV7-8 and TRBJ2-2; 7 bases match TRBD1. CDR1 and CDR2 (germline): SGHVS, FQNEAQ. J lost 2 bases, V lost 5 bases, and 5 bases had no gene match. This CDR3 spans 15 amino acids. The CDR3 nucleotides read TGTGCCAGCAGCATACGGGACAGTAACACCGGGGAGCTGTTTTTT. Amino acid sequence: CASSIRDSNTGELFF.

This chain links TRBV5-1 with TRBJ2-3; 12 bases are a match to TRBD2. The germline V gene has CDR1 SGHRS and CDR2 YFSETQ. This CDR3 has 16 residues. V lost 4 bases, J lost 6 bases, and 9 bases stayed unmatched. DNA of the CDR3: TGCGCCAGCAGCGCCGGACTAGCGGGGCCGGGGGATACGCAGTATTTT. It translates to CASSAGLAGPGDTQYF.

The chain carries TRBV7-3 and TRBJ2-1, with TRBD2 matching 8 bases. The CDR3 runs 16 residues. Trimming cost V 5 bases and J 4 bases; bases outside gene matches: 10. Looked up from germline, CDR1 is SGHTA and CDR2 is FQGTGA. DNA of the CDR3: TGTGCCAGCAGCCCCGCGCGGGCGGGGGGTTACAATGAGCAGTTCTTC. Its translation: CASSPARAGGYNEQFF. The variable domain in full, with the rest retrieved from reference TRBV7-3 and TRBJ2-1, is GAGVSQTPSNKVTEKGKYVELRCDPISGHTALYWYRQSLGQGPEFLIYFQGTGAADDSGLPNDRFFAVRPEGSVSTLKIQRTERGDSAVYLCASSPARAGGYNEQFFGPGTRLTVL.

This sequence joins TRBV7-8 and TRBJ2-1; no clear D. Germline values: CDR1 SGHVS, CDR2 FQNEAQ. This CDR3 is built from 12 residues. Trimming stripped 1 base from V and 8 bases from J, with 6 bases between. CDR3 protein: CASSLDDDEQFF. CDR3 bases: TGTGCCAGCAGCTTAGACGATGATGAGCAGTTCTTC.

This clonotype was counted a few times. The V and J genes are TRBV23-1 and TRBJ2-7; no clear D gene. TRBV23-1 is annotated as an ORF whose role is uncertain. Trimming removed 10 bases from V and 3 bases from J, with 19 bases in between. The CDR3 loop spans 14 amino acids. For the CDR3, the DNA is TGCGCCATACCTGACACGTTTGTGTTCTACGAGCAGTACTTC. Translating it yields CAIPDTFVFYEQYF.

CDR3 DNA sequence: TGTGCCAGCAGCTTAAGGGGACAGGGGAGTTCACCCCTCCACTTT. This codes for CASSLRGQGSSPLHF. The chain joins TRBV7-2 to TRBJ1-6; the match to TRBD1 covers 10 bases. The V gene end was trimmed by 2 bases and the J gene end by 9 bases; junction bases not matched to a gene: 4. The CDR3 extends over 15 amino acids. Germline assignment: CDR1 SGHTA and CDR2 FQGNSA.

This chain's CDR3 is CASSSPVLDSNTGELFF. CDR3 sequence (DNA): TGTGCCAGCAGCTCCCCAGTTCTAGACTCGAACACCGGGGAGCTGTTTTTT. The chain joins TRBV7-2 to TRBJ2-2; D is ambiguous. The CDR3 totals 17 residues. The germline V gene encodes CDR1 SGHTA and CDR2 FQGNSA. V lost 4 bases and J lost 0, with 15 bases in between.

This chain uses TRBV12-3 or TRBV12-4 with TRBJ1-6; D unresolved. The CDR3 sequence is 12 residues long. The V and J ends lost 2 bases and 13 bases respectively, with 9 bases between them. DNA for the CDR3: TGTGCCAGCAGTTTATCCGGTAGGCCCCTCCACTTT. It specifies CASSLSGRPLHF.